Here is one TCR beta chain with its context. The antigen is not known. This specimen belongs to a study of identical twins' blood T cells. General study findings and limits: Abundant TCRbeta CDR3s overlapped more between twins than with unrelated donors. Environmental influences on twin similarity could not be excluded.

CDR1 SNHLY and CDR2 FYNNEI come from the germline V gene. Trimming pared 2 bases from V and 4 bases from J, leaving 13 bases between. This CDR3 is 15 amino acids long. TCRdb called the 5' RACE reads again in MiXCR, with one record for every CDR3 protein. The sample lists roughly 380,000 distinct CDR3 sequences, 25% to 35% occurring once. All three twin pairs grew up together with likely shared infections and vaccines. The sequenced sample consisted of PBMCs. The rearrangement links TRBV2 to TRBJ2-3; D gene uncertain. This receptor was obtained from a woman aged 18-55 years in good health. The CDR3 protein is CASSEWALSADTQYF. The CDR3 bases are TGTGCCAGCAGTGAATGGGCACTGAGCGCAGATACGCAGTATTTT.